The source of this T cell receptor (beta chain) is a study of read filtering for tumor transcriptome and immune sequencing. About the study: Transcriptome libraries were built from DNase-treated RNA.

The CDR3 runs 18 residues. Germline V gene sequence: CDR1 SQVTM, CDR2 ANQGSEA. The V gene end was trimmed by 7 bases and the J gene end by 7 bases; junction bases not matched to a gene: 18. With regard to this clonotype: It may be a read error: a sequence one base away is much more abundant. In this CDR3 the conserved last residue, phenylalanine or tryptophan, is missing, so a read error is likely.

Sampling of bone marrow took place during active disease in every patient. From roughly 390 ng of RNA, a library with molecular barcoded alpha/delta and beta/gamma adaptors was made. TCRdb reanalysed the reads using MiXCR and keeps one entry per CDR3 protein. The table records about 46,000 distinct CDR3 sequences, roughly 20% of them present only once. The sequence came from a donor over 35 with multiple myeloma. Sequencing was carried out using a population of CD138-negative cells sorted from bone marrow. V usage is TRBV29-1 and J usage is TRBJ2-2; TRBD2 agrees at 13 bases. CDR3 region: CSAGHRTSGRRIGGELFL. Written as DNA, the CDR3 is TGCAGCGCAGGCCATCGGACTAGCGGGAGAAGAATTGGCGGGGAGCTGTTTCTT.